This T cell receptor (beta chain) was sequenced for a study of T cells in Graves' hyperthyroidism and ophthalmopathy. Amplification targeted TCR beta CDR3 regions from RNA transcripts. First-round RT-PCR with HTBI primers amplified the TCR CDR3 region. TCRdb passed the multiplex PCR reads through MiXCR, listing each CDR3 protein once. The sample has 450,000 to 650,000 distinct CDR3 sequences; less than 25% are singletons. The authors deemed Graves' hyperthyroidism stable absent ophthalmopathy progression within 18 months. CDR1 and CDR2 (germline): SGHDT, YYEEEE. This CDR3 comprises 14 residues. The V and J ends lost 1 base and 6 bases respectively, with 11 bases between them.

The specimen sequenced was blood. This TCR was recovered from a man between 18 and 29 years old with Graves' hyperthyroidism. The chain links TRBV5-6 to TRBJ1-5; a weak D match, TRBD1 (5 bases). This CDR3 is CASSLRGNGQPQHF. The CDR3 region has the DNA TGTGCCAGCAGCTTGCGGGGGAACGGTCAGCCCCAGCATTTT.